The clone carrying this TCR beta chain was seen ten or more times. The antigen remains undetermined. There are 13 residues in the CDR3. Trimming left V 3 bases short and J 5 bases short, with 10 bases between. This specimen comes from a study of neurological immune-mediated disorders. TCRdb redid the calling of the 5' RACE reads with MiXCR, one entry per CDR3 protein. The sample has fewer than 85,000 distinct CDR3 sequences; about 4.2% are singletons. The unsorted libraries were prepared from 2 million PBMCs (stored at -80 C). The study's findings and limits: HTLV-1-associated myelopathy had the most TCR clonal expansion, whereas multiple sclerosis had the least (lower than in healthy controls). When grouped phylogenetically, the repertoires of 18 of the 34 multiple sclerosis patients fell together in one related-CDR3 cluster, which is a possible signature.

The rearrangement joins TRBV12-3 or TRBV12-4 to TRBJ1-1, with no clear D. This receptor was obtained from a man aged 25 to 40 with multiple sclerosis. The material sequenced was PBMCs. The CDR3 DNA reads as TGTGCCAGCAGTTTGAACGGCGGGACTGAAGCTTTCTTT. Residues: CASSLNGGTEAFF.